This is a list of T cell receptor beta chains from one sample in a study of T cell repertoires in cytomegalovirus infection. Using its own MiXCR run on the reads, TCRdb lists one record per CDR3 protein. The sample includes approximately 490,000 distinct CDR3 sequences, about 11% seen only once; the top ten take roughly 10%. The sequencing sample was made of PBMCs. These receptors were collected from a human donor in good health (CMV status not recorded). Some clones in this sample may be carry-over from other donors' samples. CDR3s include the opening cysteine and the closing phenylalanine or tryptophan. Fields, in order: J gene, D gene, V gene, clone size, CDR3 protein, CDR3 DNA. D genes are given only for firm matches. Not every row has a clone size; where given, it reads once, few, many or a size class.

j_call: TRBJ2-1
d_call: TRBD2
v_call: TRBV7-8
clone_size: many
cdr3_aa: CASSLLSGRVAGGSEQFF
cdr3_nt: TGTGCCAGCAGCTTACTTAGCGGGAGGGTTGCTGGGGGTTCTGAGCAGTTCTTC

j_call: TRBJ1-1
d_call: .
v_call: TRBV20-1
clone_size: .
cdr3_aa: CSARVWWGGSTEAFF
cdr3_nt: TGCAGTGCTAGAGTATGGTGGGGAGGGAGCACTGAAGCTTTCTTT

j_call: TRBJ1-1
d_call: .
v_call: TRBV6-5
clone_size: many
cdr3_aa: CASIDLNTEAFF
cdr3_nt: TGTGCCAGCATCGACTTGAACACTGAAGCTTTCTTT

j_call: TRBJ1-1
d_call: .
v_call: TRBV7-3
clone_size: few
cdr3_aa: CASSGQTSEAFF
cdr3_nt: TGTGCCAGCAGCGGTCAGACAAGTGAAGCTTTCTTT

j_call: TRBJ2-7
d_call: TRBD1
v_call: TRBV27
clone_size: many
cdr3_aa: CASSLSGGTGDNEQYF
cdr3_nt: TGTGCCAGCAGTTTATCCGGTGGGACAGGGGACAACGAGCAGTACTTC

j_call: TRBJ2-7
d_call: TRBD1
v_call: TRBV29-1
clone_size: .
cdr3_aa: CSVKGTGGYEQYF
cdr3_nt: TGCAGCGTGAAGGGGACAGGGGGCTACGAGCAGTACTTC

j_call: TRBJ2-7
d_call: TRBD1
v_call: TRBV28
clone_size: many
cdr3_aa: CASSFEGTGGLVLPYEQYF
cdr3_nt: TGTGCCAGCAGTTTTGAGGGAACAGGGGGCTTGGTTCTCCCCTACGAGCAGTACTTC

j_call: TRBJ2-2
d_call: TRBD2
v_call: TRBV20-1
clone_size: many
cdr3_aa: CSARDTLAGANTGELFF
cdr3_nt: TGCAGTGCTAGAGATACTTTAGCGGGAGCGAACACCGGGGAGCTGTTTTTT

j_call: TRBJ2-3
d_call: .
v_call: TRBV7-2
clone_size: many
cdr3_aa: CASSLGSLLARDTQYF
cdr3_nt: TGTGCCAGCAGCTTAGGGTCCCTGCTAGCTAGAGATACGCAGTATTTT

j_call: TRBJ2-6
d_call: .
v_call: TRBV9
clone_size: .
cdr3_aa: CASSARRQIDTETGANVLTF
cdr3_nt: TGTGCCAGCAGCGCTAGACGACAGATTGATACCGAAACTGGGGCCAACGTCCTGACTTTC

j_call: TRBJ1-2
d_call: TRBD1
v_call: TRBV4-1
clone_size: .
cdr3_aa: CASSPIDRGHDYGYTF
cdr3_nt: TGCGCCAGCAGCCCGATAGACAGGGGGCACGACTATGGCTACACCTTC

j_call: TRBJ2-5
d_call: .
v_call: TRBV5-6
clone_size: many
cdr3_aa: CASSFGGLGRQTQYF
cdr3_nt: TGTGCCAGCAGCTTTGGTGGCCTGGGTAGGCAGACCCAGTACTTC

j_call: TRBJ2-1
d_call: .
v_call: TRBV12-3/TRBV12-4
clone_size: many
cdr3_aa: CASSLAGSAEQFF
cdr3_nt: TGTGCCAGCAGTTTAGCTGGGAGTGCTGAGCAGTTCTTC